These T cell receptor beta chains were read from a single sample in a study of early T cells in non-severe SARS-CoV-2 infection. TCRdb re-called the 5' RACE reads through MiXCR, storing one row per CDR3 protein. The sample shows about 54,000 distinct CDR3 sequences, about 7.7% of them seen only once. This material consisted of whole blood, taken at baseline. The receptors derive from an adult who was a healthcare worker with PCR-confirmed SARS-CoV-2 infection or an uninfected control (not recorded which). Each CDR3 is given with its conserved first and last residue. A D gene is named only where the DNA matches it firmly. A row's size may be missing; if present it is once, few, many or a size class.

D gene	V gene	clone size	J gene	CDR3 DNA	CDR3 protein
NA	TRBV4-2	many	TRBJ2-1	TGTGCCAGCAGCCCGTCTAGCGGACAGAATGAGCAGTTCTTC	CASSPSSGQNEQFF
TRBD2	TRBV20-1	few	TRBJ2-5	TGCAGTGCTCCCCGGACTAGCGGGAGTGGAGAGACCCAGTACTTC	CSAPRTSGSGETQYF
NA	TRBV6-2/TRBV6-3	NA	TRBJ2-1	TGTGCCAGCAGTTACCTCTTGGGCTATGAGCAGTTCTTC	CASSYLLGYEQFF
NA	TRBV7-3	many	TRBJ2-1	TGTGCCAGCAGCTTAGCGCCATATAATGAGCAGTTCTTC	CASSLAPYNEQFF
NA	TRBV7-2	NA	TRBJ2-5	TGTGCCAGCAGCTTAGGAGGGACCGGAGAGACCCAGTACTTC	CASSLGGTGETQYF
NA	TRBV7-9	NA	TRBJ1-1	TGTGCCAGCAGCTTCGGCGAAGCTTTCTTT	CASSFGEAFF
TRBD2	TRBV7-2	NA	TRBJ2-7	TGTGCCAGCAGCTTCATTTCCGCGGGCCGACGACTAGCGGGAATCTACGAGCAGTACTTC	CASSFISAGRRLAGIYEQYF
NA	TRBV11-1	few	TRBJ2-3	TGTGCCAGTAATAGGGGAGCGGATACGCAGTATTTT	CASNRGADTQYF
NA	TRBV7-6	NA	TRBJ2-6	TGTGCCAGCCGGAGTTCTGGGGCCAACGTCCTGACTTTC	CASRSSGANVLTF
TRBD2	TRBV19	many	TRBJ2-7	TGTGCCAGTCCCACCCGGACTAGCGGTACCGAGCAGTACTTC	CASPTRTSGTEQYF
TRBD2	TRBV29-1	NA	TRBJ2-2	TGCAGCGTCCTCCGGGGGGCCGGGGAGCTGTTTTTT	CSVLRGAGELFF
NA	TRBV5-5	few	TRBJ2-5	TGTGCCAGCAGCTTAATACACGCAGAGACCCAGTACTTC	CASSLIHAETQYF
TRBD1	TRBV10-2	many	TRBJ2-3	TGCGCCAGCAGTGCGTTGGACAGGGGCTATACGCAGTATTTT	CASSALDRGYTQYF
TRBD1	TRBV30	few	TRBJ1-5	TGTGCCTGGCAACAGGGGATGGCGAATCAGCCCCAGCATTTT	CAWQQGMANQPQHF
NA	TRBV12-3/TRBV12-4	many	TRBJ2-1	TGTGCCAGCAGTTTGGGCGAGAATGAGCAGTTCTTC	CASSLGENEQFF
TRBD2	TRBV12-3/TRBV12-4	many	TRBJ2-3	TGTGCCAGCAGTTCTGTAGCGGGAGGAAAAAGCACAGATACGCAGTATTTT	CASSSVAGGKSTDTQYF
TRBD1	TRBV4-3	large	TRBJ2-3	TGCGCCAGCAGCCCTGGACAGGTCAGGACAGATACGCAGTATTTT	CASSPGQVRTDTQYF
NA	TRBV6-2/TRBV6-3	NA	TRBJ2-3	TGTGCCAGCAGTTGGATTGCTTCAGATACGCAGTATTTT	CASSWIASDTQYF
TRBD2	TRBV12-3/TRBV12-4	NA	TRBJ2-2	TGTGCCAGCAGGAAACCGGGACTAGGGATCGGGGAGCTGTTTTTT	CASRKPGLGIGELFF
NA	TRBV4-1	many	TRBJ1-2	TGCGCCAGCAGCCAAGAGCCAGGCAACGCCTATGGCTACACCTTC	CASSQEPGNAYGYTF
NA	TRBV13	many	TRBJ1-1	TGTGCCAGCAGGTTACAGCCCCACACTGAAGCTTTCTTT	CASRLQPHTEAFF
TRBD1	TRBV7-3	many	TRBJ1-1	TGTGCCAGCAGCCCGGACAGGGTGAACACTGAAGCTTTCTTT	CASSPDRVNTEAFF
NA	TRBV10-3	many	TRBJ1-3	TGTGCCATCAGTGAGTCGGTTACAGGGTCTGGAAACACCATATATTTT	CAISESVTGSGNTIYF
NA	TRBV20-1	NA	TRBJ2-5	TGCAGTGCGCTGACAGAATGGGAGACCCAGTACTTC	CSALTEWETQYF
TRBD1	TRBV12-3/TRBV12-4	many	TRBJ2-2	TGTGCCAGCACCATACAGGGGGAACAGGACACCGGGGAGCTGTTTTTT	CASTIQGEQDTGELFF
NA	TRBV7-2	few	TRBJ1-1	TGTGCCAGCAGCTCCCCCCGAAAGAACACTGAAGCTTTCTTT	CASSSPRKNTEAFF
TRBD2	TRBV24-1	few	TRBJ2-3	TGTGCCACCAGTAGGGGCGGGAGGAGTACAGATACGCAGTATTTT	CATSRGGRSTDTQYF
NA	TRBV20-1	few	TRBJ2-5	TGCAGTGCTAGGAGCCTCGCCGCAGAGACCCAGTACTTC	CSARSLAAETQYF
TRBD2	TRBV4-2	many	TRBJ2-7	TGTGCCAGCAGTCGAAAAGGACTAGCGGCTGCCTACGAGCAGTACTTC	CASSRKGLAAAYEQYF
TRBD2	TRBV20-1	few	TRBJ2-7	TGCAGTGCTATAGCGGGAGGGGCCTACGAGCAGTACTTC	CSAIAGGAYEQYF
TRBD1	TRBV20-1	many	TRBJ2-7	TGCAGTGCTAGAGAAAGGGGGCTCGTTTCTTACGAGCAGTACTTC	CSARERGLVSYEQYF
NA	TRBV4-1	many	TRBJ2-2	TGCGCCAGCAGCCAAGTGAGACTGTCCACCGGGGAGCTGTTTTTT	CASSQVRLSTGELFF
NA	TRBV9	NA	TRBJ2-3	TGTGCCAGCAGCGCCACCGATACGCAGTATTTT	CASSATDTQYF
NA	TRBV21-1	NA	TRBJ2-7	TGTGCCAGCAGGAAAGACCAGCGGGAGGTGATTTACGAGCAGTACTTC	CASRKDQREVIYEQYF
TRBD2	TRBV7-9	NA	TRBJ2-1	TGTGCCAGCCACGCAGAGGGGCGGGAGTACAATGAGCAGTTCTTC	CASHAEGREYNEQFF
TRBD2	TRBV20-1	NA	TRBJ2-3	TGCAGTGCTGGGGGACTAGCGGTGCCGCAGTATTTT	CSAGGLAVPQYF
NA	TRBV5-1	NA	TRBJ1-4	TGCGCCAGCAGCCGCGACGGGTTTAATGAAAAACTGTTTTTT	CASSRDGFNEKLFF
NA	TRBV18	few	TRBJ2-1	TGTGCCAGCTCACCGGCAGAGGGAAGCTCCTACAATGAGCAGTTCTTC	CASSPAEGSSYNEQFF
NA	TRBV4-1	many	TRBJ1-1	TGCGCCAGCATGCGGGAGGGAGGGGGCACTGAAGCTTTCTTT	CASMREGGGTEAFF
TRBD1	TRBV27	few	TRBJ2-5	TGTGCCAGCAGTCTCCGAGGGGGCGCAGAGACCCAGTACTTC	CASSLRGGAETQYF
NA	TRBV7-8	many	TRBJ2-4	TGTGCCAGCAGCTTAGGTGGAGGGGTCACCAAAAACATTCAGTACTTC	CASSLGGGVTKNIQYF
NA	TRBV9	many	TRBJ2-2	TGTGCCAGCAGCCCTCAACCGACTAGGGGCACCGGGGAGCTGTTTTTT	CASSPQPTRGTGELFF
NA	TRBV5-6	many	TRBJ2-1	TGTGCCAGCAGCTTGAATTGGCAGAAGTACAATGAGCAGTTCTTC	CASSLNWQKYNEQFF
NA	TRBV28	many	TRBJ1-5	TGTGCCAGCAGAGACCCCAATCAGCCCCAGCATTTT	CASRDPNQPQHF
NA	TRBV7-3	NA	TRBJ2-2	TGTGCCAGCAGCCCCCTCCTCCCTACCGGGGAGCTGTTTTTT	CASSPLLPTGELFF
NA	TRBV7-9	NA	TRBJ2-1	TGTGCCAGCAGCCCCCCCAACCACAATGAGCAGTTCTTC	CASSPPNHNEQFF
TRBD2	TRBV10-2	NA	TRBJ2-7	TGCGCCAGCAGACTCCTAGCGGAGGGGCCCTACGAGCAGTACTTC	CASRLLAEGPYEQYF
NA	TRBV2	many	TRBJ2-3	TGTGCCAGAGGGGAGCTTGCGGTCACAGATACGCAGTATTTT	CARGELAVTDTQYF
NA	TRBV7-2	many	TRBJ2-2	TGTGCCAGCAGCTTAGTGACCGGGGAGCTGTTTTTT	CASSLVTGELFF
NA	TRBV21-1	many	TRBJ2-6	TGTGCCAGCAGCAAAGAGGGGAGGCCTGGGGCCAACGTCCTGACTTTC	CASSKEGRPGANVLTF